A selection of T cell receptor beta chains follows, all from one sample in a study of blood T cell repertoires in COVID-19. Here immunoSEQ multiplex PCR was the method, and the copy in TCRdb shows in-frame clones only, minus some. In the table there are tens of thousands of clones, approximately 80% of which are singletons. The sequencing input was peripheral blood. These receptors originate from a man aged 55 to 70 with acute or convalescent COVID-19. The conserved cysteine and the conserved F or W are not part of the CDR3 here. The size of a clone is reported for some rows only, either as once, few or many, or as a class for expanded clones.

J	size	V	CDR3
TRBJ1-1	NA	TRBV5-4	ASSSIGALNTEAF
TRBJ2-5	NA	TRBV10-1	ASAGEGVRGETQY
TRBJ2-2	NA	TRBV29-1	SVSQNTGELF
TRBJ1-5	NA	TRBV2	ATGQGENQPQH
TRBJ2-5	NA	TRBV28	ASSLFRGGETQY
TRBJ1-5	NA	TRBV21-1	ASLRGGQPQH
TRBJ1-4	once	TRBV9	ASSPTAAANEKLF
TRBJ1-1	NA	TRBV5-1	ASSFGGSDTEAF
TRBJ2-7	once	TRBV7-9	ASSPLAYEQY
TRBJ1-2	NA	TRBV7-9	ASSLNTDLGYT
TRBJ1-2	once	TRBV9	ASSVGRDNYGYT
TRBJ2-3	NA	TRBV5-6	ASSPSSPRGGKDTQY
TRBJ2-7	NA	TRBV30	AWSGQGLEQY
TRBJ1-2	NA	TRBV7-9	ASSSGTGGYGYT
TRBJ1-2	NA	TRBV5-1	ASSLVAGANYGYT
TRBJ2-2	NA	TRBV7-8	ASSLAVWVAGNGELF
TRBJ2-2	many	TRBV5-1	ASSLAWGQRNTGELF
TRBJ1-2	once	TRBV5-5	ASSLSQQIGYT
TRBJ2-6	NA	TRBV19	ASSTPSRGANVLT
TRBJ2-5	NA	TRBV9	ASSAHRQETQY
TRBJ2-6	NA	TRBV6-5	ASGLRGSGANVLT
TRBJ1-4	NA	TRBV19	ATGTVGEKLF
TRBJ2-1	NA	TRBV29-1	SARTGNGVDEQF
TRBJ2-2	NA	TRBV19	ASSISLGRVAGELF
TRBJ1-5	NA	TRBV2	ASSEGPGNQPQH
TRBJ1-2	once	TRBV7-9	ASSLVGYGGYGYT
TRBJ2-7	NA	TRBV9	ASSVVEQADEQY
TRBJ1-1	once	TRBV2	AGDGGEGWTEAF
TRBJ1-6	NA	TRBV7-3	ASSLTRDVNSPLH
TRBJ2-1	NA	TRBV4-1	ASSQANLLGSSYNEQF
TRBJ2-1	NA	TRBV7-2	ASSQRLAGGKRNEQF
TRBJ2-7	few	TRBV2	ASSGTASYEQY
TRBJ1-1	NA	TRBV11-1	ASSLSSGAMNTEAF
TRBJ1-1	NA	TRBV28	ASSLGSSNTEAF
TRBJ2-7	NA	TRBV4-2	ASSQRPGKDYEQY